Listed here are 27 T cell receptor beta chains from one sample, sequenced in a study of beta chain features in type 1 diabetes. Every isolated RNA sample was fully reverse transcribed, so sequencing captured expressed TCRB transcripts. Profiling relied on immunoSEQ multiplex PCR, and the TCRdb table lists in-frame clones only, not all of them. The sample carries around 500,000 clones, roughly 11% recorded once. Source material: naive CD4+ T cells from blood. Receptors were obtained from a woman younger than 35 in good health.

This sequence joins TRBV7-9 and TRBJ2-2; D ambiguous. Trimming left V 11 bases short and J 6 bases short, with 10 bases between. The germline V gene encodes CDR1 SEHNR and CDR2 FQNEAQ (reference sequence). This CDR3 has 11 amino acids. Written as DNA, the CDR3 is TGTGCCCCCGGTAGGTCCGGGGAGCTGTTTTTT. Its protein is CAPGRSGELFF.

This clone was picked up a small number of times. V is TRBV7-2 and J is TRBJ1-2, with D possibly TRBD1 on 6 matching bases. CDR3 size: 12 residues. Trimming stripped 4 bases from V and 8 bases from J, with 11 bases between. CDR1 is SGHTA and CDR2 is FQGNSA in the germline V gene. CDR3: CASSSGGWGYTF. As DNA, the CDR3 is TGTGCCAGCAGCTCCGGGGGCTGGGGCTACACCTTC. Supplemented by reference TRBV7-2 and TRBJ1-2, the full variable domain reads GAGVSQSPSNKVTEKGKDVELRCDPISGHTALYWYRQSLGQGLEFLIYFQGNSAPDKSGLPSDRFSAERTGGSVSTLTIQRTQQEDSAVYLCASSSGGWGYTFGSGTRLTVV.

This sequence joins TRBV9 and TRBJ1-6; no reliable D call. Trimming cost V 6 bases and J 7 bases, with 11 bases left between them. This CDR3 has 13 amino acids. CDR1 SGDLS and CDR2 YYNGEE come from the germline V gene. The CDR3 sequence: CASTKEVNSPLHF. The CDR3 DNA follows: TGTGCCAGCACCAAAGAAGTCAATTCACCCCTCCACTTT.

This chain links TRBV7-2 with TRBJ2-2; D uncertain. Between the trimmed V and J ends, which lost 5 bases and 1 base, there was a span of 11 bases. CDR1 SGHTA and CDR2 FQGNSA come from the germline V gene. The CDR3 contains 15 residues. The CDR3 nucleotides are TGTGCCAGCAGCCCATTAACATTGAACACCGGGGAGCTGTTTTTT. This translates into CASSPLTLNTGELFF.

The chain couples TRBV29-1 to TRBJ2-2; no reliable D call. Trimming stripped 0 bases from V and 8 bases from J, with 16 bases between. The length of the CDR3 is 15 residues. Germline values: CDR1 SQVTM, CDR2 ANQGSEA. CDR3 in amino acids: CSVEDRRGSPGELFF. The CDR3 DNA sequence: TGCAGCGTTGAAGATAGACGTGGGTCACCGGGGGAGCTGTTTTTT.

This chain uses TRBV29-1 with TRBJ2-3; no reliable D call. With 7 bases removed from V and 4 bases from J, the gap between germline ends came to 9 bases. The CDR3 sequence is 11 residues long. From germline, CDR1 is SQVTM and CDR2 ANQGSEA. The CDR3 protein is CSAYPPDTQYF. The DNA for the CDR3 is TGCAGCGCCTACCCCCCAGATACGCAGTATTTT.

This sequence joins TRBV4-3 and TRBJ2-2; D may correspond to TRBD1 or TRBD2 (6 bases each). V lost 3 bases and J 6 bases, leaving 14 bases between the germline ends. The CDR3 length is 15 residues. CDR1 is LGHNA and CDR2 is YSLEER in the germline V gene. CDR3 DNA: TGCGCCAGCAGCCAGAGAGGGGGGTCCCCCGGGGAGCTGTTTTTT. Its translation is CASSQRGGSPGELFF.

This clone showed up just a few times. This rearrangement joins TRBV29-1 to TRBJ2-5; TRBD2 might be the D (5 bases). The end of the DNA is better explained by TRBJ2-7, so the J call may be wrong. Per the germline V gene, CDR1 is SQVTM and CDR2 is ANQGSEA. The CDR3 covers 12 residues. The DNA for the CDR3 is TGCAGCGTTGAAACTAGCTCCTACGAGCAGTACTTC. It is translated as CSVETSSYEQYF.

The chain joins TRBV4-2 to TRBJ2-1, with 11 bases that match TRBD2. The germline V gene encodes CDR1 LGHNA and CDR2 YNFKEQ. This CDR3 region has 15 residues. Losses at the gene ends were 4 bases for V and 7 bases for J; bases not matched to a gene: 6. This CDR3 is CASSLNIAGGNEQFF. In DNA, the CDR3 is TGTGCCAGCAGCCTGAATATAGCGGGAGGGAATGAGCAGTTCTTC.

This clone has a handful of counts. The chain is built from TRBV7-2 and TRBJ1-6; D uncertain. The germline V and J ends were trimmed by 1 base and 10 bases, with 17 bases remaining between them. CDR3 length: 16 residues. Germline lookup yields CDR1 SGHTA and CDR2 FQGNSA. The CDR3 protein is CASSLVGATRSSPLHF. The CDR3 DNA sequence: TGTGCCAGCAGCTTAGTAGGAGCCACCAGGTCATCACCCCTCCACTTT.

This clone occurred a few times. The rearrangement uses TRBV7-9 and TRBJ1-1; unclear D gene. In germline, CDR1 is SEHNR, CDR2 FQNEAQ (reference sequence). The CDR3 sequence is 13 residues long. The ends were cut back, 2 bases at V and 6 bases at J, with 10 bases in the middle. The CDR3 is CASSLNLRAEAFF. The DNA of the CDR3 is TGTGCCAGCAGCTTAAACCTTAGGGCTGAAGCTTTCTTT.

This clone was detected only a few times. The chain couples TRBV25-1 to TRBJ2-7; D gene uncertain. The germline V gene encodes CDR1 MGHDK and CDR2 SYGVNS. The CDR3 is 15 residues long. V was trimmed by 4 bases and J by 4 bases, leaving 17 bases between them. In DNA form, the CDR3 reads TGTGCCAGCAGTGTATTTAAGGTACCGAGGTACGAGCAGTACGTC. Translating gives CASSVFKVPRYEQYV.

The chain links TRBV9 to TRBJ2-7; D is perhaps TRBD2 (5 bases). This CDR3 contains 16 residues. Germline lookup yields CDR1 SGDLS and CDR2 YYNGEE. V lost 1 base and J lost 1, with 15 bases in between. Here the CDR3 DNA reads TGTGCCAGCAGCGTATCCCCGCTAGCTAGGTCCTACGAGCAGTACTTC. This sequence encodes CASSVSPLARSYEQYF. Using reference TRBV9 and TRBJ2-7 for the parts outside the CDR3, the full variable domain is DSGVTQTPKHLITATGQRVTLRCSPRSGDLSVYWYQQSLDQGLQFLIQYYNGEERAKGNILERFSAQQFPDLHSELNLSSLELGDSALYFCASSVSPLARSYEQYFGPGTRLTVT.

This clone showed up just a few times. V and J are TRBV25-1 and TRBJ1-4; 7 positions agree with TRBD1. V dropped 4 bases and J dropped 4; count of bases not matched to a gene: 9. CDR1 is MGHDK and CDR2 is SYGVNS in the germline V gene. The CDR3 is 16 amino acids. This chain's CDR3 is CASSVSGTVLNEKLFF. The CDR3 DNA follows: TGTGCCAGCAGTGTCAGCGGGACAGTGCTTAATGAAAAACTGTTTTTT.

This clone was counted a few times. This chain links TRBV7-8 with TRBJ2-2, with 10 bases lining up with TRBD2. From germline, CDR1 is SGHVS and CDR2 FQNEAQ. V was pared by 4 bases and J by 1 base, with 3 bases of the junction left unmatched. The CDR3 runs to 16 residues. For the CDR3, the DNA is TGTGCCAGCAGCTCCCCTAGCGGGGGGAACACCGGGGAGCTGTTTTTT. Translated: CASSSPSGGNTGELFF. The whole variable domain, remainder taken from reference TRBV7-8 and TRBJ2-2, is GAGVSQSPRYKVAKRGQDVALRCDPISGHVSLFWYQQALGQGPEFLTYFQNEAQLDKSGLPSDRFFAERPEGSVSTLKIQRTQQEDSAVYLCASSSPSGGNTGELFFGEGSRLTVL.

The chain couples TRBV6-5 to TRBJ1-2; D remains ambiguous. The CDR3 contains 15 residues. Germline CDR1 MNHEY, CDR2 SVGAGI. V was pared by 2 bases and J by 7 bases, with 17 bases between. DNA for the CDR3: TGTGCCAGCAGTTACGCCGTTCCCCTAGAGTCTGGCTACACCTTC. Encoded protein: CASSYAVPLESGYTF.

This sequence joins TRBV6-5 and TRBJ1-1, with 9 bases aligning to TRBD1. Germline V gives CDR1 MNHEY, CDR2 SVGAGI. Trimming took 6 bases from V and 5 from J; bases not matched to a gene: 7. This CDR3 is 14 amino acids long. This chain's CDR3 is CASRPDRGTTEAFF. In DNA form, the CDR3 reads TGTGCCAGCAGGCCGGACAGGGGAACAACTGAAGCTTTCTTT.

The rearrangement uses TRBV7-8 and TRBJ1-1; 8 bases are shared with TRBD1. CDR1 SGHVS and CDR2 FQNEAQ come from the germline V gene. V lost 2 bases, J lost 9 bases, and 5 bases stayed unmatched. This CDR3 has 13 amino acids. The CDR3 DNA sequence: TGTGCCAGCAGCTTACCCTGGACAGGGCAAGCTTTCTTT. Protein product: CASSLPWTGQAFF.

V usage is TRBV5-1 and J usage is TRBJ2-6; D is unclear. Trimming took 0 bases from V and 0 from J, leaving 10 bases between them. The CDR3 length is 17 residues. Germline V gene sequence: CDR1 SGHRS, CDR2 YFSETQ. CDR3 loop: CASSLGHPGSGANVLTF. In nucleotides, the CDR3 is TGCGCCAGCAGCTTGGGACACCCCGGCTCTGGGGCCAACGTCCTGACTTTC.

This clone was counted only a few times. The chain combines TRBV19 with TRBJ2-6; no definite D call. Between the trimmed V and J ends, which lost 4 bases and 2 bases, there was a span of 3 bases. Germline V CDR1 and CDR2: LNHDA, SQIVND (reference sequence). This CDR3 has 13 residues. The CDR3 region has the DNA TGTGCCAGTAGTAACACTGGGGCCAACGTCCTGACTTTC. Its translation: CASSNTGANVLTF.

This clone was counted only a few times. V is TRBV4-1 and J is TRBJ2-7; 8 bases fit TRBD1. Germline-derived CDR1 and CDR2 are MGHRA and YSYEKL. CDR3 length equals 14 residues. Trimming at V came to 3 bases and at J to 6 bases, leaving 7 bases not matched to a gene. In DNA, the CDR3 is TGCGCCAGCAGCCACCTGGACAGGGCGGGCGAGCAGTACTTC. Translated, it gives CASSHLDRAGEQYF.

The genes are TRBV5-4 and TRBJ1-2; 7 nucleotides agree with TRBD1. The V and J ends lost 4 bases and 5 bases, in that order; junction bases with no gene match: 8. The CDR3 has 14 amino acids. Germline assignment: CDR1 SGHNT and CDR2 YYREEE (reference sequence). The CDR3 region is CASSIRGGFYGYTF. The DNA of the CDR3 is TGTGCCAGCAGCATCAGAGGGGGCTTTTATGGCTACACCTTC.

The V and J genes are TRBV23-1 and TRBJ2-1; 8 bases fit TRBD2. TRBV23-1 is known as an ORF, though its function is uncertain. This CDR3 has 20 amino acids. The V gene end was trimmed by 0 bases and the J gene end by 8 bases; junction bases not matched to a gene: 21. Written as DNA, the CDR3 is TGCGCCAGCAGTCAATCCGGGACTCCCCCGGAGAAGCGGGGGCGGTATGAGCAGTTCTTC. Protein sequence: CASSQSGTPPEKRGRYEQFF.

This clone was seen more than once but under ten times. The rearrangement uses TRBV7-2 and TRBJ2-3; D gene unclear. This CDR3 contains 14 residues. Germline assignment: CDR1 SGHTA and CDR2 FQGNSA. V dropped 0 bases and J dropped 6 bases, with 10 bases sitting between them. The CDR3 spells CASSLALRRDTQYF. CDR3 DNA sequence: TGTGCCAGCAGCTTAGCGCTGAGGCGTGATACGCAGTATTTT. Combining the CDR3 with reference TRBV7-2 and TRBJ2-3 gives the whole variable domain GAGVSQSPSNKVTEKGKDVELRCDPISGHTALYWYRQSLGQGLEFLIYFQGNSAPDKSGLPSDRFSAERTGGSVSTLTIQRTQQEDSAVYLCASSLALRRDTQYFGPGTRLTVL.

This clone was found once. A much larger clone lies a single base off, so this may be a read error. The gene calls are TRBV28 and TRBJ2-3; D is unresolved. CDR1 MDHEN and CDR2 SYDVKM come from the germline V gene. The CDR3 has 11 residues. The V gene lost 6 bases and the J gene lost 6 bases, with 7 bases spanning the gap. The CDR3 DNA reads TGTGCCAGCAGCCAAACGGATACGCAGTATTTT. Its translation: CASSQTDTQYF.

This clone came up once. The chain links TRBV7-8 to TRBJ2-7; a weak D match, TRBD1 (6 bases). V lost 4 bases and J 6 bases, leaving 13 bases between the germline ends. Germline V gene sequence: CDR1 SGHVS, CDR2 FQNEAQ. CDR3 length: 13 amino acids. CDR3 in amino acids: CASSSGQSLEQYF. CDR3 sequence (DNA): TGTGCCAGCAGCTCCGGACAGTCCCTCGAGCAGTACTTC.

This CDR3 is CASSFGAKETQYF. CDR3 sequence (DNA): TGCGCCAGCAGCTTCGGAGCCAAAGAGACCCAGTACTTC. This chain connects TRBV5-1 to TRBJ2-5; no definite D call. Germline CDR1 reads SGHRS; CDR2 reads YFSETQ. Trimming took 2 bases from V and 3 from J, leaving 8 bases between them. There are 13 residues in the CDR3.